Below, 11 T cell receptor beta chains from the same sample are listed, as sequenced in a study of graft-versus-host responses after intestinal transplantation. Libraries were prepared by immunoSEQ multiplex PCR; TCRdb keeps only in-frame clonotypes and omits some of them. The repertoire holds approximately 50,000 clones, over 85% seen once, with around 1.5% in the top ten. This sample comprised PBMCs, obtained 26 days after transplant. Receptor source: a human patient who received an intestinal transplant, so some T cells may come from the graft donor.

V is TRBV10-1 and J is TRBJ2-5, with 7 bases that match TRBD1. With V trimmed by 8 bases and J by 4 bases, 10 bases remained unmatched. The CDR3 loop spans 14 amino acids. In germline, CDR1 is WNHNN, CDR2 SYGVQD (reference sequence). CDR3 protein: CASSTGSIRETQYF. In DNA, the CDR3 is TGCGCCAGCTCGACAGGGTCAATTCGAGAGACCCAGTACTTC.

V gene TRBV9 combines with J gene TRBJ1-5, with D maybe TRBD1 (5 bases). Trimming pared 3 bases from V and 4 bases from J, leaving 14 bases between. CDR3 size: 15 residues. CDR1 and CDR2 from the germline V gene are SGDLS and YYNGEE. CDR3: CASSDRDGLNQPQHF. The CDR3, as DNA: TGTGCCAGCAGCGACCGGGACGGACTAAATCAGCCCCAGCATTTT.

This chain uses TRBV28 with TRBJ2-7; unclear D gene. The V end was cut by 6 bases, the J end by 0 bases, with 21 bases between. The V gene's germline CDR1 is MDHEN and CDR2 SYDVKM. The CDR3 has 17 amino acids. The CDR3 coding sequence is TGTGCCAGCAGCCCCCACCTCGGTATCAGACTCTCCTACGAGCAGTACTTC. Residues: CASSPHLGIRLSYEQYF. Combining the CDR3 with reference TRBV28 and TRBJ2-7 gives the whole variable domain DVKVTQSSRYLVKRTGEKVFLECVQDMDHENMFWYRQDPGLGLRLIYFSYDVKMKEKGDIPEGYSVSREKKERFSLILESASTNQTSMYLCASSPHLGIRLSYEQYFGPGTRLTVT.

V is TRBV7-9 and J is TRBJ2-1, with a tentative D call TRBD2 (6 bases). This CDR3 comprises 12 residues. Between the trimmed V and J ends, which lost 6 bases and 7 bases, there was a span of 10 bases. Per the germline V gene, CDR1 is SEHNR and CDR2 is FQNEAQ (reference sequence). Here the CDR3 DNA reads TGTGCCAGCAGGGATGGGAGGAATGAGCAGTTCTTC. The encoded protein is CASRDGRNEQFF.

V usage is TRBV7-2 and J usage is TRBJ2-7, with 10 bases that match TRBD2. This CDR3 has 15 amino acids. CDR1 and CDR2 from the germline V gene are SGHTA and FQGNSA. V shed 2 bases, J shed 2 bases, and the junction held 3 bases outside the gene matches. The CDR3 nucleotides are TGTGCCAGCAGCTTAAGCAGCGGGAGGGCCTACGAGCAGTACTTC. This codes for CASSLSSGRAYEQYF. Full variable domain (missing parts from reference TRBV7-2 and TRBJ2-7): GAGVSQSPSNKVTEKGKDVELRCDPISGHTALYWYRQSLGQGLEFLIYFQGNSAPDKSGLPSDRFSAERTGGSVSTLTIQRTQQEDSAVYLCASSLSSGRAYEQYFGPGTRLTVT.

The V call is TRBV9, the J call TRBJ2-7; a weak D match, TRBD2 (6 bases). CDR3 length: 14 amino acids. CDR1 and CDR2 from the germline V gene are SGDLS and YYNGEE. Trimming shortened V by 5 bases and J by 2 bases, and 14 bases separated the two germline ends. The CDR3 loop reads CASSKGLIPYEQYF. The CDR3, as DNA: TGTGCCAGCAGTAAGGGACTGATCCCCTACGAGCAGTACTTC.

The chain couples TRBV7-9 to TRBJ2-2, with a possible D match to TRBD1 (6 bases). Germline assignment: CDR1 SEHNR and CDR2 FQNEAQ (reference sequence). This CDR3 is 15 amino acids long. With 1 base removed from V and 1 base from J, the gap between germline ends came to 7 bases. The CDR3 bases are TGTGCCAGCAGCTTAGAGGGACAGAACACCGGGGAGCTGTTTTTT. This encodes CASSLEGQNTGELFF. Drawing the rest from reference TRBV7-9 and TRBJ2-2, the complete variable domain is DTGVSQNPRHKITKRGQNVTFRCDPISEHNRLYWYRQTLGQGPEFLTYFQNEAQLEKSRLLSDRFSAERPKGSFSTLEIQRTEQGDSAMYLCASSLEGQNTGELFFGEGSRLTVL.

This clone was counted only a few times. The gene calls are TRBV7-9 and TRBJ2-3; weak D call: TRBD2 (6 bases). The V end was cut by 4 bases, the J end by 0 bases, with 14 bases between. The CDR3 is made up of 16 amino acids. Looked up from germline, CDR1 is SEHNR and CDR2 is FQNEAQ (reference sequence). CDR3 sequence reads: CASSSLAGLSTDTQYF. CDR3 in DNA: TGTGCCAGCAGCTCCCTCGCGGGACTTAGCACAGATACGCAGTATTTT.

The J gene is TRBJ1-6, the V gene TRBV28, with D perhaps matching TRBD1 (6 bases). The CDR3 extends over 15 amino acids. Trimming pared 1 base from V and 6 bases from J, leaving 10 bases between. From germline, CDR1 is MDHEN and CDR2 SYDVKM. Here the CDR3 reads CASSLSGAGNSPLHF. The CDR3 region has the DNA TGTGCCAGCAGTTTATCAGGGGCCGGTAATTCACCCCTCCACTTT. Using reference TRBV28 and TRBJ1-6 for the parts outside the CDR3, the full variable domain is DVKVTQSSRYLVKRTGEKVFLECVQDMDHENMFWYRQDPGLGLRLIYFSYDVKMKEKGDIPEGYSVSREKKERFSLILESASTNQTSMYLCASSLSGAGNSPLHFGNGTRLTVT.

This chain connects TRBV19 to TRBJ2-1; 11 bases align to TRBD2. With 2 bases clipped from V and 6 bases from J, the junction kept 18 bases outside the gene matches. The CDR3 totals 20 residues. The germline V gene has CDR1 LNHDA and CDR2 SQIVND (reference sequence). CDR3 DNA: TGTGCCAGTAGTATATGGTACGGGCTAGCGGGAGGAATCATCCTCAATGAGCAGTTCTTC. Amino acids: CASSIWYGLAGGIILNEQFF.

This clone was counted only a few times. The V gene is TRBV5-6, the J gene TRBJ2-1; D is perhaps TRBD2 (6 bases). Trimming removed 4 bases at V and 0 bases at J, with 11 bases between. CDR3 length: 15 amino acids. Germline V CDR1 and CDR2: SGHDT, YYEEEE. In nucleotides, the CDR3 is TGTGCCAGCAGCGCGGGACCCAGCTCCTACAATGAGCAGTTCTTC. It translates to CASSAGPSSYNEQFF.